This record covers a single TCR beta chain. This specimen comes from a study of control samples from healthy donors and cancer patients. The table came from immunoSEQ multiplex PCR; TCRdb's copy has only in-frame clones and leaves some out. Among about 180,000 clones, approximately 90% were seen once, and the ten largest hold just over 1.4%. Per the germline V gene, CDR1 is MDHEN and CDR2 is SYDVKM. V lost 5 bases and J 8 bases, leaving 15 bases between the germline ends. The CDR3 has 13 residues. This chain connects TRBV28 to TRBJ1-2; tentatively, D is TRBD1 (6 bases). The TCR comes from a man younger than 45 in good health. Sequencing used blood. The CDR3 reads CASSINRDRGYTF. The CDR3 DNA sequence: TGTGCCAGCAGTATTAACAGGGATCGAGGCTACACCTTC.